This TCR beta chain comes out of a study of tumor T cells in aggressive B-cell lymphoma. The CDR3 covers 16 residues. Trimming shortened V by 1 base and J by 2 bases, and 13 bases separated the two germline ends. Germline values: CDR1 SGHRS, CDR2 YFSETQ. TCRdb's table, derived via immunoSEQ multiplex PCR, lists solely in-frame clones and lacks some. Among about 11,000 clones listed, 80% to 95% were seen once. The genes are TRBV5-1 and TRBJ1-3; no clear D. The clonotype was recovered from an adult with diffuse large B cell lymphoma. Material for sequencing was tumor tissue. The DNA of the CDR3 is TGCGCCAGCAGCTTGAGCTGGGTGGGCACTGGAAACACCATATATTTT. It is translated as CASSLSWVGTGNTIYF.